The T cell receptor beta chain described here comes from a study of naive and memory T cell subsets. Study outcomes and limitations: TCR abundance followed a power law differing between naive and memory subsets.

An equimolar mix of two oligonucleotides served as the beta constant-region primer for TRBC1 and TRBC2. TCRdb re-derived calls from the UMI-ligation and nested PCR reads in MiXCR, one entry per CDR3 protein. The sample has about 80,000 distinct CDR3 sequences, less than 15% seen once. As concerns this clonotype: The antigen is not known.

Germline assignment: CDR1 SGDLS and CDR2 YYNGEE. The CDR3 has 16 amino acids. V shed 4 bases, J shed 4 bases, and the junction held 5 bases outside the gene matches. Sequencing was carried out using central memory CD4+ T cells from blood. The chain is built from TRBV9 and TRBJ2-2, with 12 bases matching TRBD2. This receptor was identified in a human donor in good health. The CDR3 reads CASSLLAGGSTGELFF. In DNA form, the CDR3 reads TGTGCCAGCAGCTTACTAGCGGGAGGATCCACCGGGGAGCTGTTTTTT.